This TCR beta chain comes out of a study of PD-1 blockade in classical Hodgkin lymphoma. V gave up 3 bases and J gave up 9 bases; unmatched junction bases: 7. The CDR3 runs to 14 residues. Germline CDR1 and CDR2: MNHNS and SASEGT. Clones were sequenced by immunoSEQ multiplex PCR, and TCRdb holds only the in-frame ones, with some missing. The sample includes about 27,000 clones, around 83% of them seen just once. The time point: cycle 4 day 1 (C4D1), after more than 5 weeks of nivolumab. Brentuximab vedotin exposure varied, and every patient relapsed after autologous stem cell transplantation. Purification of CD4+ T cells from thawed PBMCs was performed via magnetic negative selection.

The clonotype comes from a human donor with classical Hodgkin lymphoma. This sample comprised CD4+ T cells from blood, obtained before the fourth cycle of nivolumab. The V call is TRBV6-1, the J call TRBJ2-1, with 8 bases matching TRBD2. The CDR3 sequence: CASSEGLVVGEQFF. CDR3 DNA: TGTGCCAGCAGTGAGGGACTAGTGGTCGGTGAGCAGTTCTTC.